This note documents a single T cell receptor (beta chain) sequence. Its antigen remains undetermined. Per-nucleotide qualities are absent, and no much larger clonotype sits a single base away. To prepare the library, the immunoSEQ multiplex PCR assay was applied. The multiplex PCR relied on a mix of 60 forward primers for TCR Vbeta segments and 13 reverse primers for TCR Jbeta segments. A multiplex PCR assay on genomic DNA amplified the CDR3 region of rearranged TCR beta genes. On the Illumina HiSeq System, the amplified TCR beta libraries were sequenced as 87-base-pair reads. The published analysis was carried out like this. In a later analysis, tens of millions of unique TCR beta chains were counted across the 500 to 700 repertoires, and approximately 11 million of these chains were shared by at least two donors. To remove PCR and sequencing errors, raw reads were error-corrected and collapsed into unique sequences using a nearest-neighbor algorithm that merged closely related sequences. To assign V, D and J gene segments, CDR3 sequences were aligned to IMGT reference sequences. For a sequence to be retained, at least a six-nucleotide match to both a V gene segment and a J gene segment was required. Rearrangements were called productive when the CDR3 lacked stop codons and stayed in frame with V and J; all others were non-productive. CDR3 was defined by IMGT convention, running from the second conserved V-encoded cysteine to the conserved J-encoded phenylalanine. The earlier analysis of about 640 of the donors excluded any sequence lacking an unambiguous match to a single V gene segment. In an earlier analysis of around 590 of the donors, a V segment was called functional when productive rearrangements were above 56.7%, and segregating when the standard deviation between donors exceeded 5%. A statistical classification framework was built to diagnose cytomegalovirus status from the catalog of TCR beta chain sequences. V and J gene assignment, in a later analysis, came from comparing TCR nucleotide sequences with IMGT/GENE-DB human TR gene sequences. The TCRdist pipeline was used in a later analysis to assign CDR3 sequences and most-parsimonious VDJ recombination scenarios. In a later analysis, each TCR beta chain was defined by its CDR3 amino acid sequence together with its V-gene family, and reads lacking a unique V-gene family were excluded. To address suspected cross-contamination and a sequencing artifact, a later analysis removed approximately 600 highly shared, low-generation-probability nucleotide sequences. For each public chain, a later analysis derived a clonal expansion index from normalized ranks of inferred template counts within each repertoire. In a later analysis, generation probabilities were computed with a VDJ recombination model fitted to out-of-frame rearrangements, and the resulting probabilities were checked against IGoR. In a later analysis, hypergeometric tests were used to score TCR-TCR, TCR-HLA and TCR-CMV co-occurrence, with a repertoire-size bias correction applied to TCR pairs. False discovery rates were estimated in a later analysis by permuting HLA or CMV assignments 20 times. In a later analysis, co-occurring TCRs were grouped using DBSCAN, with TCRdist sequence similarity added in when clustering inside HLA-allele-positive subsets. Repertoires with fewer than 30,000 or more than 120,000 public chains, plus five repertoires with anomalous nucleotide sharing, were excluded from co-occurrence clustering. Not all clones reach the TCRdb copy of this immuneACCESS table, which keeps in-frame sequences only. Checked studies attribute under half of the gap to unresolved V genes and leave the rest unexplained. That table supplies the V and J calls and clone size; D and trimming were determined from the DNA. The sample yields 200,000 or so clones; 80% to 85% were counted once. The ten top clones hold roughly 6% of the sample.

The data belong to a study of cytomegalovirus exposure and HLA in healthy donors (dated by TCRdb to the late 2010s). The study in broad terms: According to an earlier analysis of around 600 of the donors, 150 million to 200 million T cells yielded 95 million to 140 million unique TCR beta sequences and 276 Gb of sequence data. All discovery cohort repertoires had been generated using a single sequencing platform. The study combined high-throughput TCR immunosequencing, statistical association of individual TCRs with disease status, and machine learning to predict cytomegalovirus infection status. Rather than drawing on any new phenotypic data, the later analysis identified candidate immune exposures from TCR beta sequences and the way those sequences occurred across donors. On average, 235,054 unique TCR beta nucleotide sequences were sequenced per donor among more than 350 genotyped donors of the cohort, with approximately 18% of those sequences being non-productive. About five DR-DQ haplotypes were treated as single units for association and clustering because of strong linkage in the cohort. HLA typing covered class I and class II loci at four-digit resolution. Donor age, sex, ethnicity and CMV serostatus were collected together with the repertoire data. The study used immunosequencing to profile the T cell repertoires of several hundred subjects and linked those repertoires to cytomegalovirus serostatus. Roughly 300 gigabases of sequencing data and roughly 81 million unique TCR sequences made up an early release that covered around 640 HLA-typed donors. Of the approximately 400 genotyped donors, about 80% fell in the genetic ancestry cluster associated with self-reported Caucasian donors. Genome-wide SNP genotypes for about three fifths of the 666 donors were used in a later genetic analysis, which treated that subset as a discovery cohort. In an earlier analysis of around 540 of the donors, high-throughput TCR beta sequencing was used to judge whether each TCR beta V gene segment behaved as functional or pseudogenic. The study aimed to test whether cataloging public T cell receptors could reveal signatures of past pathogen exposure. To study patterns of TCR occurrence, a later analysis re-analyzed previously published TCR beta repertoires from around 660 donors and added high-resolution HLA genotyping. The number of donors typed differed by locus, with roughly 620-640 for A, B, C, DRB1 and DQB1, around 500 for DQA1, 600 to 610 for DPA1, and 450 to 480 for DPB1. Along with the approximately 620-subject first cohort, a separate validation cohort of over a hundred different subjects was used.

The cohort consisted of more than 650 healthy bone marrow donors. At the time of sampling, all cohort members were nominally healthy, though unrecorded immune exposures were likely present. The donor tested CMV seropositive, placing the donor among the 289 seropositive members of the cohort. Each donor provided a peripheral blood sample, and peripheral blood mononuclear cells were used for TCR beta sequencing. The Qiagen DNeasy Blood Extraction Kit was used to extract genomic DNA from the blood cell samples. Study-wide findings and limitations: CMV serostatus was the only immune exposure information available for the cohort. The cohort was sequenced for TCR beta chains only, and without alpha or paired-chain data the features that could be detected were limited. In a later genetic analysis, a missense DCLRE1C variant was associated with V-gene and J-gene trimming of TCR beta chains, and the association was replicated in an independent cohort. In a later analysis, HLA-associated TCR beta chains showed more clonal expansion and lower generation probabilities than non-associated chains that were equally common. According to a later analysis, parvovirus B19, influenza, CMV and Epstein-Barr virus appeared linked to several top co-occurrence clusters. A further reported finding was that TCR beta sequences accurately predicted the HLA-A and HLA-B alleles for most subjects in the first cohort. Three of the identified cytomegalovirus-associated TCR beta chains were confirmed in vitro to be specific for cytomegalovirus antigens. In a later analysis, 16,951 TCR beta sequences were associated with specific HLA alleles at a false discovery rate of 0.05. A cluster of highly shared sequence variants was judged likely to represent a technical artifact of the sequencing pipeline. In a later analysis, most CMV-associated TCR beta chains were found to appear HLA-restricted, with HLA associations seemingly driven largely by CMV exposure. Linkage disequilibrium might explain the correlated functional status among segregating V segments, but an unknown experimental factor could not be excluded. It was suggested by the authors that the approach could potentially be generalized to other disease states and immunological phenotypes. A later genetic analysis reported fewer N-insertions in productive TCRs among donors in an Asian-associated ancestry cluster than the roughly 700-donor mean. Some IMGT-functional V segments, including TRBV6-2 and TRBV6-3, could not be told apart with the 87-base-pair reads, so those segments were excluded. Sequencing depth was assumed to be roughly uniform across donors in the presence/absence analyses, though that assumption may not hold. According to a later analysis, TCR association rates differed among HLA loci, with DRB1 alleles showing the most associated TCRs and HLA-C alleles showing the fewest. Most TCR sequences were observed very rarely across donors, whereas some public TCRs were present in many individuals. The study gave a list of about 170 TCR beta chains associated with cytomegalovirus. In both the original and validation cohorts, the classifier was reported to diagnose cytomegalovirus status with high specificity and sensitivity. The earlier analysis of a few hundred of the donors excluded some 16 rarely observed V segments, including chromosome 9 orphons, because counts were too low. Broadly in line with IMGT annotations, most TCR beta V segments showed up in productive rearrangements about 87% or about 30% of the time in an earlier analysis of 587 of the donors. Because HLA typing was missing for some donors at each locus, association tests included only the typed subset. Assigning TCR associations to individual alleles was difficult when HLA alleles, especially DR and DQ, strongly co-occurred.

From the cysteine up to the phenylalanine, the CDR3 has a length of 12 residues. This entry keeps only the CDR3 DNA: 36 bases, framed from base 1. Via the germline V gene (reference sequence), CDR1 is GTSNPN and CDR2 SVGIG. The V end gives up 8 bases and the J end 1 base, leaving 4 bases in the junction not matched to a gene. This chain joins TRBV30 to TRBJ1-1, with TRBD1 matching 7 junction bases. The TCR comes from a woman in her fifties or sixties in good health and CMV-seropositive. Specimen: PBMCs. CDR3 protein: CARGQPNTEAFF. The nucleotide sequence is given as TGTGCCAGGGGACAGCCGAACACTGAAGCTTTCTTT.